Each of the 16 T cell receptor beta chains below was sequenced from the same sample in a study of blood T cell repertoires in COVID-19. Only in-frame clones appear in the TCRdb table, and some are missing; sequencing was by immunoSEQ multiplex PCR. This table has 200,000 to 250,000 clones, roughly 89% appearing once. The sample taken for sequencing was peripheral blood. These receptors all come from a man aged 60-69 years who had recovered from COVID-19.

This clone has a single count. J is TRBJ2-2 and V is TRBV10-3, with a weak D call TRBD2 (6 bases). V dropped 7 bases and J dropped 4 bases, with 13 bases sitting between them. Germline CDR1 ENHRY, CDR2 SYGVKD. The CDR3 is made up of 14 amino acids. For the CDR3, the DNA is TGTGCCATCAATAGGGACTTGAGCACCGGGGAGCTGTTTTTT. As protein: CAINRDLSTGELFF.

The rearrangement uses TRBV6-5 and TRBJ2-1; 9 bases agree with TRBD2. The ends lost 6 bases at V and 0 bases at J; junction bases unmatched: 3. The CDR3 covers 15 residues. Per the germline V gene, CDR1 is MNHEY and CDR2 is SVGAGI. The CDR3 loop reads CASRVAGVSYNEQFF. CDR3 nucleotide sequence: TGTGCCAGCAGGGTAGCGGGGGTCTCCTACAATGAGCAGTTCTTC.

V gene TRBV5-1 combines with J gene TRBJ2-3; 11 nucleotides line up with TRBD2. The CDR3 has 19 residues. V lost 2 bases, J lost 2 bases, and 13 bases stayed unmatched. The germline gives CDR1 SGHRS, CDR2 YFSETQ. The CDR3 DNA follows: TGCGCCAGCAGCTTAGGTTGGACTAGCGGGCGAATAGCCACAGATACGCAGTATTTT. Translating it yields CASSLGWTSGRIATDTQYF.

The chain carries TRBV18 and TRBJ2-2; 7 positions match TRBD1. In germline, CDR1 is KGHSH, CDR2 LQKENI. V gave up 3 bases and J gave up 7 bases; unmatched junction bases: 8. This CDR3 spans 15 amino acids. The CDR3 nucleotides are TGTGCCAGCTCACCCGTCGCAGGGGGAAACGGGGAGCTGTTTTTT. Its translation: CASSPVAGGNGELFF.

CDR3 in amino acids: CASRQGAMNTEAFF. The CDR3 region has the DNA TGCGCCAGCCGACAGGGGGCCATGAACACTGAAGCTTTCTTT. This chain links TRBV5-1 with TRBJ1-1; TRBD1 aligns across 10 bases. V shed 7 bases and J 0 bases; nucleotides not matched to a gene: 3. In germline, CDR1 is SGHRS, CDR2 YFSETQ. The CDR3 length is 14 residues.

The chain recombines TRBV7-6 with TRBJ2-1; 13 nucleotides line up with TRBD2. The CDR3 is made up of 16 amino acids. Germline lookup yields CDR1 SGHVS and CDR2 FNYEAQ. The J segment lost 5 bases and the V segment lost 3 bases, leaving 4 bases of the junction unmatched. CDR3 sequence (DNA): TGTGCCAGCAGCTTTTGGACTAGCGGGAGTAACAATGAGCAGTTCTTC. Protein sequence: CASSFWTSGSNNEQFF.

The CDR3, as DNA: TGTGCCAGCAGCCAAGGGGACAGGAGCTCCTACGAGCAGTACTTC. Translated, it gives CASSQGDRSSYEQYF. The gene calls are TRBV4-2 and TRBJ2-7; TRBD1 aligns across 8 bases. This CDR3 comprises 15 residues. With 1 base clipped from V and 0 bases from J, the junction kept 2 bases outside the gene matches. CDR1 LGHNA and CDR2 YNFKEQ come from the germline V gene.

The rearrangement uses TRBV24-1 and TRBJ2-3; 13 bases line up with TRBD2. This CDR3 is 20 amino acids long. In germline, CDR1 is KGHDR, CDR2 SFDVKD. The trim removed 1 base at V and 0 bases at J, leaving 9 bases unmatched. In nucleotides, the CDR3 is TGTGCCACCAGTGATTTCCTGACTAGCGGGGGGCTTTCTAGCACAGATACGCAGTATTTT. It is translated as CATSDFLTSGGLSSTDTQYF.

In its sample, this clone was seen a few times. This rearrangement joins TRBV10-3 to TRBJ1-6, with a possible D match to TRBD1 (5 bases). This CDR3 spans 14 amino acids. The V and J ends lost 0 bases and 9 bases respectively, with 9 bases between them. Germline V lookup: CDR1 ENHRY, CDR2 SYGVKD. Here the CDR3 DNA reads TGTGCCATCAGTGAGTCGGGGGGTCCTTCACCCCTCCACTTT. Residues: CAISESGGPSPLHF.

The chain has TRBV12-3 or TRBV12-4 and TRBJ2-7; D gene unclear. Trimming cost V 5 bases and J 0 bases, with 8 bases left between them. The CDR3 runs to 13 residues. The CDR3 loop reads CASSASVSYEQYF. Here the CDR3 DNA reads TGTGCCAGCAGTGCCTCAGTCTCCTACGAGCAGTACTTC.

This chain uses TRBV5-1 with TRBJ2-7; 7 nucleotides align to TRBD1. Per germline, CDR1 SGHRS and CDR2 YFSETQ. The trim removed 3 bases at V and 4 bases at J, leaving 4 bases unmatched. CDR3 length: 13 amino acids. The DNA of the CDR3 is TGCGCCAGCAGCTCGACAGGGCGGTACGAGCAGTACTTC. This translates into CASSSTGRYEQYF. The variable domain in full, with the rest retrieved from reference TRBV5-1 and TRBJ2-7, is KAGVTQTPRYLIKTRGQQVTLSCSPISGHRSVSWYQQTPGQGLQFLFEYFSETQRNKGNFPGRFSGRQFSNSRSEMNVSTLELGDSALYLCASSSTGRYEQYFGPGTRLTVT.

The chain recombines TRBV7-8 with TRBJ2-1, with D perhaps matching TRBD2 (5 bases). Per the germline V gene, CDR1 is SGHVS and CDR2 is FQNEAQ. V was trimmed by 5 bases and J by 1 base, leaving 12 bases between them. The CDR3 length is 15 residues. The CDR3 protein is CASSPSSGSYNEQFF. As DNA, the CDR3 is TGTGCCAGCAGCCCGAGCTCGGGATCCTACAATGAGCAGTTCTTC.

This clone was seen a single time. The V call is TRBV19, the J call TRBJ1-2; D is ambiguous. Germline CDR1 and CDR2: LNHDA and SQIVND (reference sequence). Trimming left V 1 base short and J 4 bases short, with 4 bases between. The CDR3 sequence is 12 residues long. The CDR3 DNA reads TGTGCCAGTAGTATAGCCCTCTATGGCTACACCTTC. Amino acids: CASSIALYGYTF.

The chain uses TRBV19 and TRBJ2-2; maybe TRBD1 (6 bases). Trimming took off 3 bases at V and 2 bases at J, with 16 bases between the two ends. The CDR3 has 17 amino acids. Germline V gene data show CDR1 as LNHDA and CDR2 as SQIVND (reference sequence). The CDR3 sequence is CASSIGTGQKNTGELFF. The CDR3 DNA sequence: TGTGCCAGTAGTATTGGGACCGGACAGAAAAACACCGGGGAGCTGTTTTTT. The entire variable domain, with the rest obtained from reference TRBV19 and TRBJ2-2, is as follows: DGGITQSPKYLFRKEGQNVTLSCEQNLNHDAMYWYRQDPGQGLRLIYYSQIVNDFQKGDIAEGYSVSREKKESFPLTVTSAQKNPTAFYLCASSIGTGQKNTGELFFGEGSRLTVL.

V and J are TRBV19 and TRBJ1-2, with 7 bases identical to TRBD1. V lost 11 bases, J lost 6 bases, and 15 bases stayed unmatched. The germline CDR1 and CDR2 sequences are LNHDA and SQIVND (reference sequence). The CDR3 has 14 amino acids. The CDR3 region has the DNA TGTGCCGCGTCTCTCCCCGGAGGGGGCAATGGCTACACCTTC. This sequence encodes CAASLPGGGNGYTF. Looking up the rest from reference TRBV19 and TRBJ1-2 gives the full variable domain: DGGITQSPKYLFRKEGQNVTLSCEQNLNHDAMYWYRQDPGQGLRLIYYSQIVNDFQKGDIAEGYSVSREKKESFPLTVTSAQKNPTAFYLCAASLPGGGNGYTFGSGTRLTVV.

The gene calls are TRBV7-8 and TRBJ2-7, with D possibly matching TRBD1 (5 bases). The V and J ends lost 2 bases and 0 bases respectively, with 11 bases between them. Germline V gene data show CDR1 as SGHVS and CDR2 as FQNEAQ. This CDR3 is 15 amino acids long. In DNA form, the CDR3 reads TGTGCCAGCAGCTTACTCCAGGGCCCCTCCTACGAGCAGTACTTC. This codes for CASSLLQGPSYEQYF.